Sequencing of this T cell receptor (beta chain) was carried out in a study of OX40 agonist ivuxolimab in advanced cancers. TCRdb's table, derived via immunoSEQ multiplex PCR, lists solely in-frame clones and lacks some. This table has about 68,000 clones, around nine tenths appearing once. V was pared by 3 bases and J by 5 bases, with 4 bases between. Looked up from germline, CDR1 is SGHVS and CDR2 is FQNEAQ. CDR3 size: 12 residues. The J gene is TRBJ2-2, the V gene TRBV7-8; D not resolved. This specimen consisted of CD4+ or CD8+ T cells sorted from blood, obtained in a trial of the OX40 agonist ivuxolimab. The TCR was taken from an adult with an advanced solid tumor such as melanoma, head and neck, liver or kidney cancer. The CDR3 region is CASSFITGELFF. CDR3 coding DNA: TGTGCCAGCAGCTTCATTACCGGGGAGCTGTTTTTT.